This T cell receptor beta chain emerged from a study of early stage breast cancer tumors. Study-wide context: Roughly 10-fold was the mean read coverage per sample. Study-wide results and caveats: Tumor and normal breast were distinguished via blood comparison in about 90% of the 16 patients. Commonly generated sequences made up most enriched TCRB sequences shared between patients. Unsorted bulk genomic DNA sequencing lacked pairing and functional marker data.

Germline V CDR1 and CDR2: SGHDT, YYEEEE. V gave up 0 bases and J gave up 3 bases, with 10 bases separating them. This CDR3 comprises 15 residues. About this clone: Antigen unknown.

Sequenced by immunoSEQ multiplex PCR; TCRdb stores in-frame clones only, minus some. The table has around 13,000 clones, 79% seen once. The sequencing input was normal breast tissue next to the tumor. The V gene is TRBV5-6, the J gene TRBJ2-1; unclear D gene. This TCR derives from a person in their fifties with breast cancer. The CDR3 protein is CASSLGPWSYNEQFF. Here the CDR3 DNA reads TGTGCCAGCAGCTTGGGACCTTGGAGCTACAATGAGCAGTTCTTC.